The 16 T cell receptor beta chains presented below share a single source sample, sequenced in a study of beta chain features in type 1 diabetes. Regarding the study as a whole: Among all four CD4+ subsets, Type 1 diabetes patients had TCRB CDR3s that were moderately but significantly shorter.

What these receptors recognize is not known. The sequenced template was cDNA made from the entire isolated RNA. Sequencing was performed with immunoSEQ multiplex PCR; in TCRdb, only in-frame clones are kept and a portion is missing. In the table there are 300,000 or so clones, around an eighth of which are singletons. Sequenced input: naive CD4+ T cells from blood. Receptors were obtained from a young man with type 1 diabetes.

A few counts support this clone. This chain joins TRBV4-3 and TRBJ2-1, with 7 bases aligning to TRBD1. The CDR3 extends over 15 amino acids. Germline V lookup: CDR1 LGHNA, CDR2 YSLEER. V gave up 0 bases and J gave up 5 bases; unmatched junction bases: 4. CDR3 loop: CASSQEPTGHNEQFF. The CDR3 DNA reads as TGCGCCAGCAGCCAAGAACCGACAGGGCACAATGAGCAGTTCTTC.

This clone was seen a few times. The chain combines TRBV15 with TRBJ2-5; D not certain. Trimming shortened V by 0 bases and J by 1 base, and 9 bases separated the two germline ends. Germline CDR1 reads LNHNV; CDR2 reads YYDKDF (reference sequence). This CDR3 has 15 amino acids. The CDR3 DNA reads TGTGCCACCAGCAGAGATTATGGCAGCCAAGAGACCCAGTACTTC. It yields the protein CATSRDYGSQETQYF.

This clone was picked up a small number of times. V is TRBV27 and J is TRBJ2-7; TRBD2 might be the D (6 bases). Trimming took 11 bases from V and 0 from J, leaving 11 bases between them. The germline gives CDR1 MNHEY, CDR2 SMNVEV (reference sequence). This CDR3 is built from 12 residues. The CDR3 nucleotides read TGTGCCCGGAGGGCAAGCTCCTACGAGCAGTACTTC. Translation gives CARRASSYEQYF.

There are a few counts of this clone. The V and J genes are TRBV18 and TRBJ2-1; maybe TRBD2 (5 bases). Trimming cost V 4 bases and J 6 bases, with 7 bases left between them. The CDR3 has 12 residues. Germline assignment: CDR1 KGHSH and CDR2 LQKENI. For the CDR3, the DNA is TGTGCCAGCTCACTAGCGACCAATGAGCAGTTCTTC. Residues: CASSLATNEQFF.

J is TRBJ2-1 and V is TRBV7-8; 7 bases match TRBD2. The CDR3 runs to 13 residues. The V segment lost 1 base and the J segment 9 bases; nucleotides outside the gene matches: 3. Germline CDR1 SGHVS, CDR2 FQNEAQ. This chain's CDR3 is CASSLEPGGEQFF. Written as DNA, the CDR3 is TGTGCCAGCAGCTTAGAGCCGGGGGGTGAGCAGTTCTTC. Combining the CDR3 with reference TRBV7-8 and TRBJ2-1 gives the whole variable domain GAGVSQSPRYKVAKRGQDVALRCDPISGHVSLFWYQQALGQGPEFLTYFQNEAQLDKSGLPSDRFFAERPEGSVSTLKIQRTQQEDSAVYLCASSLEPGGEQFFGPGTRLTVL.

This rearrangement joins TRBV28 to TRBJ1-4; D unclear. The CDR3 is 14 residues long. V was shortened by 7 bases and J by 0 bases, with 9 bases between the two germline ends. Germline V gene lookup returns CDR1 MDHEN and CDR2 SYDVKM. The CDR3: CASTTPSTNEKLFF. The CDR3 coding sequence is TGTGCCAGCACTACCCCGTCAACTAATGAAAAACTGTTTTTT.

In this sample, this clone turned up a few times. The CDR3 spells CASRSDFYTQYF. The CDR3 bases are TGTGCCAGCAGGTCGGACTTTTATACGCAGTATTTT. The chain uses TRBV6-5 and TRBJ2-3, with D possibly TRBD2 on 5 matching bases. Looked up from germline, CDR1 is MNHEY and CDR2 is SVGAGI. V lost 6 bases and J 7 bases, leaving 11 bases between the germline ends. The CDR3 is 12 residues long.

This chain uses TRBV6-5 with TRBJ1-1; 9 nucleotides agree with TRBD1. The trim removed 0 bases at V and 4 bases at J, leaving 3 bases unmatched. Per the germline V gene, CDR1 is MNHEY and CDR2 is SVGAGI. The CDR3 totals 15 residues. The CDR3 DNA reads as TGTGCCAGCAGTTACTCGGGACAGGGTGGCACTGAAGCTTTCTTT. As protein: CASSYSGQGGTEAFF.

V is TRBV29-1 and J is TRBJ2-5; D ambiguous. Germline V lookup: CDR1 SQVTM, CDR2 ANQGSEA. The V and J ends lost 2 bases and 1 base respectively, with 8 bases between them. CDR3 size: 13 residues. The CDR3 region has the DNA TGCAGCGTTGAACCACAGCCCCAAGAGACCCAGTACTTC. Translation gives CSVEPQPQETQYF.

This clone has just a few counts. V is TRBV14 and J is TRBJ2-7, with D tentatively TRBD2 (6 bases). This CDR3 spans 14 amino acids. V was pared by 4 bases and J by 2 bases, with 12 bases between. CDR1 and CDR2 from the germline V gene are SGHDN and FVKESK. DNA of the CDR3: TGTGCCAGCAGCCGACTAGAGCTGACCTACGAGCAGTACTTC. As protein: CASSRLELTYEQYF.

The chain carries TRBV5-6 and TRBJ2-1; TRBD1 matches at 9 bases. Germline trimming cut 4 bases from V and 4 bases from J; bases unmatched to any gene: 6. The V gene's germline CDR1 is SGHDT and CDR2 YYEEEE. This CDR3 region has 15 residues. The CDR3 region has the DNA TGTGCCAGCAGCCTCCCCGGGACAGGGTACAATGAGCAGTTCTTC. Translating gives CASSLPGTGYNEQFF.

This clone was counted between two and nine times. This specimen includes other DNA sequences encoding the same CDR3. This chain connects TRBV27 to TRBJ2-1; TRBD2 agrees at 11 bases. This CDR3 comprises 15 residues. Germline CDR1 is MNHEY and CDR2 is SMNVEV (reference sequence). V shed 3 bases, J shed 2 bases, and the junction held 0 bases outside the gene matches. For the CDR3, the DNA is TGTGCCAGCAGTTTGACTAGCGGGACCTACAATGAGCAGTTCTTC. Translation gives CASSLTSGTYNEQFF.

In the case of this clone: Different DNA sequences within this sample yield the same CDR3. The genes are TRBV5-1 and TRBJ1-5, with unresolved D. The CDR3 is made up of 14 amino acids. Per the germline V gene, CDR1 is SGHRS and CDR2 is YFSETQ. Between the trimmed V and J ends, which lost 0 bases and 3 bases, there was a span of 7 bases. The CDR3 DNA is TGCGCCAGCAGCTTGGGGGCAGACAATCAGCCCCAGCATTTT. It translates to CASSLGADNQPQHF.

The J gene is TRBJ2-7, the V gene TRBV11-1; 7 bases fit TRBD2. V lost 5 bases to trimming and J lost 5 bases; unmatched junction nucleotides: 6. The germline gives CDR1 SGHAT, CDR2 FQDESV (reference sequence). This CDR3 comprises 13 residues. This CDR3 is CASSRGGSHEQYF. The CDR3 nucleotides read TGTGCCAGCAGCCGTGGCGGGAGCCACGAGCAGTACTTC.

The J gene is TRBJ1-4, the V gene TRBV28; 10 nucleotides agree with TRBD1. CDR3 length: 16 amino acids. Germline V lookup: CDR1 MDHEN, CDR2 SYDVKM. V was pared by 4 bases and J by 7 bases, with 9 bases of the junction left unmatched. The CDR3 spells CASSSDRGQGIEKLFF. The DNA of the CDR3 is TGTGCCAGCAGTTCAGACCGGGGACAGGGGATTGAAAAACTGTTTTTT.

V is TRBV28 and J is TRBJ2-1, with 7 bases matching TRBD1. Germline loops: CDR1 MDHEN, CDR2 SYDVKM. Unmatched junction bases numbered 11, after V lost 7 bases and J lost 5 bases. This CDR3 contains 15 residues. The CDR3 sequence is CASTRRQGGHNEQFF. The CDR3 DNA is TGTGCCAGCACCCGGCGACAGGGCGGCCACAATGAGCAGTTCTTC.